This is a list of T cell receptor beta chains from one sample in a study of shared clonotypes between healthy human individuals. Sequencing used immunoSEQ multiplex PCR; TCRdb keeps in-frame clones, though not all of them. The table shows 980,000 or so clones, with less than 85% occurring only once. Material: memory CD4+ T cells sorted from blood. The source is a man aged 18 to 29 in good health. CDR3s include the opening cysteine and the closing phenylalanine or tryptophan. A D gene is named only where the DNA matches it firmly. Rows give clone size only sometimes, using once, few, many, or a class for an expanded clone.

V gene,clone size,J gene,D gene,CDR3 protein,CDR3 DNA
TRBV4-2,NA,TRBJ2-5,NA,CASSQDAGKETQYF,TGTGCCAGCAGCCAAGATGCGGGCAAAGAGACCCAGTACTTC
TRBV2,few,TRBJ1-6,TRBD1,CAGRTGGNSPLHF,TGTGCCGGCCGGACAGGTGGGAATTCACCCCTCCACTTT
TRBV30,many,TRBJ1-1,NA,CAWSPQGNTEAFF,TGTGCCTGGAGTCCTCAGGGGAACACTGAAGCTTTCTTT
TRBV28,NA,TRBJ1-2,NA,CASSRQTYGYTF,TGTGCCAGCAGTCGACAGACCTATGGCTACACCTTC
TRBV4-3,NA,TRBJ2-7,NA,CASSQGEKGYEQYF,TGCGCCAGCAGCCAAGGAGAGAAGGGCTACGAGCAGTACTTC
TRBV18,few,TRBJ2-2,TRBD2,CASSPKSGVAGDTGELFF,TGTGCCAGCTCACCAAAGTCCGGCGTAGCGGGAGACACCGGGGAGCTGTTTTTT
TRBV6-1,few,TRBJ1-3,TRBD1,CASSESTGLISGNTIYF,TGTGCCAGCAGTGAATCGACAGGGTTGATCTCTGGAAACACCATATATTTT
TRBV29-1,few,TRBJ1-1,TRBD1,CSVLRQGKNTEAFF,TGCAGCGTGCTCCGACAGGGAAAAAACACTGAAGCTTTCTTT
TRBV4-1,NA,TRBJ1-1,TRBD1,CASSQDRGRTEAFF,TGCGCCAGCAGCCAAGACAGGGGGCGGACTGAAGCTTTCTTT
TRBV5-4,NA,TRBJ2-7,TRBD2,CASSLGLAGDYEQYF,TGTGCCAGCAGCTTGGGGCTAGCGGGGGACTACGAGCAGTACTTC
TRBV4-1,once,TRBJ2-5,TRBD2,CASSRDWASGQETQYF,TGCGCCAGCAGCAGGGATTGGGCTAGCGGACAAGAGACCCAGTACTTC
TRBV5-6,NA,TRBJ2-7,TRBD2,CATSLAGGPYEQYF,TGTGCCACCTCACTAGCGGGGGGCCCCTACGAGCAGTACTTC
TRBV6-1,few,TRBJ1-1,NA,CASSALPVGTEAFF,TGTGCCAGCAGTGCCCTCCCCGTCGGGACTGAAGCTTTCTTT
TRBV5-1,NA,TRBJ2-3,TRBD1,CASSLGTGDTDTQYF,TGCGCCAGCAGCTTGGGGACAGGGGACACAGATACGCAGTATTTT
TRBV7-9,NA,TRBJ1-4,NA,CASSLSGAGNEKLFF,TGTGCCAGCAGCTTATCAGGGGCTGGGAATGAAAAACTGTTTTTT
TRBV6-6,once,TRBJ2-1,NA,CASSYSMTEQFF,TGTGCCAGCAGTTACTCAATGACTGAGCAGTTCTTC
TRBV18,many,TRBJ2-3,TRBD2,CASSPLPGTSGTQYF,TGTGCCAGCTCACCACTACCCGGGACTAGCGGTACGCAGTATTTT
TRBV19,few,TRBJ2-7,NA,CASSIGPTYEQYF,TGTGCCAGTAGTATCGGCCCCACCTACGAGCAGTACTTC
TRBV13,NA,TRBJ2-1,TRBD1,CASGNRDRGHYNEQFF,TGTGCCAGCGGCAACCGGGACAGGGGACATTACAATGAGCAGTTCTTC
TRBV4-2,NA,TRBJ2-7,NA,CASSQDSTKPYEQYF,TGTGCCAGCAGCCAAGATTCTACTAAGCCCTACGAGCAGTACTTC
TRBV6-5,NA,TRBJ2-7,NA,CAVREGADYEQYF,TGTGCCGTCAGGGAGGGGGCCGACTACGAGCAGTACTTC
TRBV7-7,NA,TRBJ2-5,NA,CASSWQGVETQYF,TGTGCTAGCAGCTGGCAGGGTGTGGAGACCCAGTACTTC
TRBV5-4,once,TRBJ1-5,NA,CASSLLWDQPQHF,TGTGCCAGCAGCTTGTTGTGGGATCAGCCCCAGCATTTT
TRBV9,NA,TRBJ1-2,TRBD1,CASRSDRGQGGYTF,TGTGCCAGCAGATCAGACAGGGGGCAGGGTGGCTACACCTTC
TRBV19,NA,TRBJ1-1,NA,CASRLQGSDTEAFF,TGTGCCAGTAGGTTACAGGGTTCAGACACTGAAGCTTTCTTT
TRBV11-3,NA,TRBJ2-4,NA,CASSLVVLAGRAKNIQYF,TGTGCCAGCAGCTTAGTGGTTCTGGCAGGGCGAGCCAAAAACATTCAGTACTTC
TRBV4-1,NA,TRBJ2-3,TRBD2,CASSQAGRYTDTQYF,TGCGCCAGCAGCCAAGCCGGGAGGTACACAGATACGCAGTATTTT
TRBV5-4,few,TRBJ1-1,NA,CASSGRDGGVTEAFF,TGTGCCAGCAGCGGGAGGGACGGTGGGGTCACTGAAGCTTTCTTT
TRBV5-1,few,TRBJ1-1,NA,CASSKGPGAEAFF,TGCGCCAGCAGCAAGGGGCCAGGCGCTGAAGCTTTCTTT
TRBV9,NA,TRBJ2-2,NA,CASSVGGFVTGELFF,TGTGCCAGCAGCGTAGGAGGGTTCGTTACCGGGGAGCTGTTTTTT
TRBV18,NA,TRBJ2-4,TRBD1,CASSRDSKNIQYF,TGTGCCAGCTCACGGGACAGCAAAAACATTCAGTACTTC
TRBV5-1,NA,TRBJ2-7,NA,CASSLSGAHEQYF,TGCGCCAGCAGCTTGTCGGGGGCCCACGAGCAGTACTTC
TRBV5-1,many,TRBJ1-4,TRBD1,CASSDGTGGTEKLFF,TGCGCCAGCAGCGACGGGACAGGGGGCACTGAAAAACTGTTTTTT
TRBV27,NA,TRBJ2-7,NA,CASSSKGGYSYEQYF,TGTGCCAGCAGCTCAAAGGGCGGATACTCCTACGAGCAGTACTTC
TRBV9,once,TRBJ2-5,TRBD1,CASSSLTGGQETQYF,TGTGCCAGCAGCTCCTTAACAGGGGGCCAAGAGACCCAGTACTTC
TRBV19,NA,TRBJ1-6,NA,CASSPSGGDNSPLHF,TGTGCCAGTAGTCCCTCGGGGGGTGACAATTCACCCCTCCACTTT
TRBV29-1,NA,TRBJ2-1,TRBD1,CSGGTGRYNEQFF,TGCAGCGGGGGGACAGGGAGATACAATGAGCAGTTCTTC
TRBV9,NA,TRBJ1-4,NA,CASSKDSAGREKLFF,TGTGCCAGCAGCAAAGACAGCGCGGGGCGTGAAAAACTGTTTTTT
TRBV30,once,TRBJ1-6,NA,CASRQESSPLHF,TGTGCCTCCCGACAGGAAAGTTCACCCCTCCACTTT
TRBV25-1,NA,TRBJ1-1,NA,CASRQGLTEAFF,TGTGCCAGCAGGCAGGGCCTAACTGAAGCTTTCTTT
TRBV2,NA,TRBJ1-2,NA,CASSVKPTLRGNGYTF,TGTGCCAGCAGTGTAAAGCCGACGCTTAGGGGAAATGGCTACACCTTC
TRBV18,NA,TRBJ1-5,NA,CASSRREGITHQPQHF,TGTGCCAGCTCACGTAGAGAGGGGATAACCCATCAGCCCCAGCATTTT
TRBV19,NA,TRBJ2-2,NA,CASSPGTKNTGELFF,TGTGCCAGTAGTCCTGGGACCAAGAACACCGGGGAGCTGTTTTTT
TRBV7-7,NA,TRBJ1-2,NA,CASSLKGFGRDYGYTF,TGTGCTAGCAGCTTAAAGGGCTTCGGGAGGGACTATGGCTACACCTTC
TRBV7-2,NA,TRBJ1-2,NA,CASSPQERHGYTF,TGTGCCAGCAGCCCACAGGAGAGGCATGGCTACACCTTC
TRBV15,NA,TRBJ1-1,NA,CATSREGRLNTEAFF,TGTGCCACCAGCAGAGAAGGCAGGCTGAACACTGAAGCTTTCTTT
TRBV10-3,NA,TRBJ2-2,NA,CAISEEAGELFF,TGTGCCATCAGTGAGGAGGCCGGGGAGCTGTTTTTT
TRBV28,NA,TRBJ1-6,NA,CASRSGPNSPLHF,TGTGCCAGCAGGTCAGGTCCCAATTCACCCCTCCACTTT
TRBV6-5,NA,TRBJ2-2,TRBD1,CASRHGQGNTGELFF,TGTGCCAGCAGACACGGACAGGGGAACACCGGGGAGCTGTTTTTT
TRBV7-8,NA,TRBJ1-1,NA,CASRPGLGNTEAFF,TGTGCCAGCAGACCGGGGTTAGGGAACACTGAAGCTTTCTTT
TRBV5-1,NA,TRBJ1-1,TRBD1,CASSLEGPGGGEAFF,TGCGCCAGCAGCTTGGAGGGTCCAGGGGGCGGTGAAGCTTTCTTT
TRBV19,many,TRBJ2-3,TRBD2,CASSLAGGGTDTQYF,TGTGCCAGTAGTTTAGCGGGGGGTGGCACAGATACGCAGTATTTT